The 9 T cell receptor beta chains below come from one sample, sequenced in a study of radiotherapy plus CTLA-4 blockade in lung cancer. Repertoires were generated with immunoSEQ multiplex PCR, while TCRdb's copy carries only in-frame clones and drops some. Here the sample spans under 35,000 clones, around 70% being singletons. The sequenced sample was peripheral blood, obtained from a patient treated with radiotherapy plus ipilimumab. The source of these receptors is a human donor with non-small cell lung cancer whose response to radiotherapy plus ipilimumab could not be evaluated.

The chain has TRBV19 and TRBJ2-1; TRBD2 aligns across 12 bases. The CDR3 length is 16 residues. V lost 4 bases, J lost 3 bases, and 4 bases stayed unmatched. CDR1 and CDR2 from the germline V gene are LNHDA and SQIVND (reference sequence). DNA of the CDR3: TGTGCCAGTAGTAGACTAGCGGGAGTGAGCTACAATGAGCAGTTCTTC. This gives the protein CASSRLAGVSYNEQFF.

V is TRBV5-1 and J is TRBJ2-7, with TRBD2 as a possible D gene (5 bases). The germline gives CDR1 SGHRS, CDR2 YFSETQ. The V end lost 0 bases, the J end lost 6 bases, and 16 bases lay between the germline ends. The CDR3 contains 15 residues. Here the CDR3 reads CASSLEGLATVEQYF. The CDR3 nucleotides are TGCGCCAGCAGCTTGGAAGGGCTAGCCACGGTCGAGCAGTACTTC.

The chain carries TRBV14 and TRBJ2-3; D unresolved. There are 13 residues in the CDR3. V shed 4 bases and J shed 5 bases, with 10 bases lying between them. Germline lookup yields CDR1 SGHDN and CDR2 FVKESK. The CDR3, as DNA: TGTGCCAGCAGCCTACATATTCGAGATACGCAGTATTTT. Its protein is CASSLHIRDTQYF.

The chain is built from TRBV6-5 and TRBJ1-2; D may be TRBD1 (5 bases). This CDR3 has 14 residues. Trimming removed 8 bases from V and 7 bases from J, with 20 bases in between. From germline, CDR1 is MNHEY and CDR2 SVGAGI. The CDR3 sequence is CASRPRGGLSGYTF. The CDR3 nucleotides read TGTGCCAGCCGGCCTCGGGGGGGGTTGAGTGGCTACACCTTC.

This rearrangement joins TRBV4-2 to TRBJ2-2; TRBD2 might be the D (5 bases). The CDR3 runs to 16 residues. CDR1 LGHNA and CDR2 YNFKEQ come from the germline V gene. Trimming removed 0 bases from V and 5 bases from J, with 13 bases in between. The chain's CDR3 is CASSQEKGVQTGELFF. The CDR3 bases are TGTGCCAGCAGCCAAGAGAAGGGAGTGCAAACCGGGGAGCTGTTTTTT.

Note on this clone: Other DNA sequences within the sample encode an identical CDR3. The rearrangement joins TRBV28 to TRBJ1-3, with 7 bases that match TRBD1. V shed 6 bases and J 0 bases; nucleotides not matched to a gene: 5. Per the germline V gene, CDR1 is MDHEN and CDR2 is SYDVKM. The CDR3 has 15 amino acids. CDR3 residues: CASSSGTASGNTIYF. The DNA for the CDR3 is TGTGCCAGCAGCTCCGGGACAGCCTCTGGAAACACCATATATTTT.

The rearrangement joins TRBV6-6 to TRBJ1-5; 9 bases are shared with TRBD1. The V gene end was trimmed by 6 bases and the J gene end by 8 bases; junction bases not matched to a gene: 14. CDR3 length: 16 residues. Germline CDR1 reads MNHNY; CDR2 reads SVGAGI (reference sequence). Here the CDR3 DNA reads TGTGCCAGCAGCCAGCGACAGGGGGTTTCCTCGAAGCCCCAGCATTTT. This encodes CASSQRQGVSSKPQHF.

The V gene is TRBV7-9, the J gene TRBJ2-5, with TRBD2 identical over 8 bases. Per the germline V gene, CDR1 is SEHNR and CDR2 is FQNEAQ (reference sequence). J gave up 3 bases and V 5 bases, and 14 bases lay outside the gene matches. This CDR3 contains 17 residues. The chain's CDR3 is CASSPQAVGGLEETQYF. CDR3 nucleotides: TGTGCCAGCAGCCCCCAGGCGGTGGGGGGACTAGAAGAGACCCAGTACTTC.

This chain uses TRBV6-1 with TRBJ1-2, with D perhaps matching TRBD1 (6 bases). V was cut by 10 bases and J by 0 bases, with 12 bases left in between. CDR3 size: 13 residues. Germline V gene sequence: CDR1 MNHNS, CDR2 SASEGT. Here the CDR3 reads CAIQDRSNYGYTF. The CDR3 DNA reads as TGTGCCATTCAGGACAGATCTAACTATGGCTACACCTTC.